This T cell receptor (beta chain) was observed in a study of T cells after yellow fever vaccination. Whole-study context: Preparation of the low-cell-number fractions used SMART-Seq v4 Ultra Low Input.

Study conclusions and caveats: Reappearing after the booster were most of the clones from primary vaccination (roughly 95% CD4, 88% CD8).

This clonotype has only a few counts. Its specificity is unknown. TCRdb called the 5' RACE reads again in MiXCR, with one record for every CDR3 protein. This sample has approximately 450,000 distinct CDR3 sequences, with approximately 18% found just once. The V end lost 3 bases, the J end lost 4 bases, and 13 bases lay between the germline ends. Germline-derived CDR1 and CDR2 are LNHNV and YYDKDF (reference sequence). The CDR3 length is 15 residues. The sequencing here drew on PBMCs, taken before the yellow fever booster vaccination. The receptor was isolated from a man younger than 35 who received the YFV17D yellow fever vaccine. The rearrangement joins TRBV15 to TRBJ2-1; D may match TRBD1 or TRBD2 (5 bases each). Here the CDR3 DNA reads TGTGCCACCAGCAGGGCCTCCGAGGGGTACAATGAGCAGTTCTTC. This translates into CATSRASEGYNEQFF. Full variable domain (remainder filled in from reference TRBV15 and TRBJ2-1): DAMVIQNPRYQVTQFGKPVTLSCSQTLNHNVMYWYQQKSSQAPKLLFHYYDKDFNNEADTPDNFQSRRPNTSFCFLDIRSPGLGDTAMYLCATSRASEGYNEQFFGPGTRLTVL.